Listed here are 19 T cell receptor beta chains from one sample, sequenced in a study of shared clonotypes between healthy human individuals (TCRdb year 2020). Libraries were built with the immunoSEQ multiplex PCR assay. TCRdb took over this immuneACCESS table, retaining in-frame rearrangements with V and J assigned. Such tables are incomplete; in checked studies, under half of the missing clones stem from an unresolved V gene, and the remainder is unexplained. Within this sample are over a million clones, with approximately 68% of them counted one time only. Of the sample, around 1.5% is held by the ten largest clones. The sequenced material came from memory CD4+ T cells sorted from blood. The cell subset or site label for this specimen denotes: CD45RA-negative fraction. The receptor set was obtained from a young man in good health.

The gene calls are TRBV7-2 and TRBJ2-1, with 12 bases lining up with TRBD2. CDR1 and CDR2 from the germline V gene are SGHTA and FQGNSA. This CDR3 is 16 amino acids long. The junction had 6 bases not matched to a gene; V was cut back by 5 bases and J by 4 bases. CDR3 amino acids: CASSIGLAGRYNEQFF. CDR3 bases: TGTGCCAGCAGCATCGGACTAGCGGGGAGGTACAATGAGCAGTTCTTC.

CDR3 residues: CASSIQGQSSYNEQFF. The CDR3 coding sequence is TGTGCCAGCAGCATACAGGGTCAGAGCTCCTACAATGAGCAGTTCTTC. V and J are TRBV6-6 and TRBJ2-1, with D possibly matching TRBD1 (6 bases). Germline V gene sequence: CDR1 MNHNY, CDR2 SVGAGI (reference sequence). The CDR3 runs 16 residues. V was trimmed by 6 bases and J by 0 bases, leaving 15 bases between them.

The J gene is TRBJ2-7, the V gene TRBV19; D perhaps matches TRBD1 (5 bases). The germline V and J ends were trimmed by 4 bases and 0 bases, with 10 bases remaining between them. In germline, CDR1 is LNHDA, CDR2 SQIVND (reference sequence). The CDR3 sequence is 14 residues long. Here the CDR3 DNA reads TGTGCCAGTAGTAAGACAGTGAGCTCCTACGAGCAGTACTTC. It specifies CASSKTVSSYEQYF.

The V and J genes are TRBV2 and TRBJ2-7; 7 positions match TRBD1. The CDR3 totals 14 residues. Germline CDR1 and CDR2: SNHLY and FYNNEI. V lost 8 bases, J lost 0 bases, and 7 bases stayed unmatched. The CDR3 region is CASGTGAPSYEQYF. As DNA, the CDR3 is TGTGCCAGCGGTACAGGGGCCCCCTCCTACGAGCAGTACTTC.

The V and J genes are TRBV5-6 and TRBJ2-7; D possibly corresponds to TRBD1 (6 bases). With 4 bases removed from V and 4 bases from J, the gap between germline ends came to 21 bases. The CDR3 totals 16 residues. Germline-derived CDR1 and CDR2 are SGHDT and YYEEEE. CDR3 loop: CASSPPGLRGTYEQYF. CDR3 bases: TGTGCCAGCAGCCCCCCGGGCCTAAGAGGGACATACGAGCAGTACTTC.

Note on this clone: Other DNA sequences of this sample code for an identical CDR3. The chain combines TRBV7-2 with TRBJ1-2, with 7 bases lining up with TRBD1. After removal of 1 base from V and 4 bases from J, the junction contained 3 bases not matched to a gene. The CDR3 runs to 14 residues. Germline values: CDR1 SGHTA, CDR2 FQGNSA. DNA of the CDR3: TGTGCCAGCAGCTTAGGACAGGGCGGCTATGGCTACACCTTC. This sequence encodes CASSLGQGGYGYTF.

This clone has more than one count but fewer than ten. This sequence joins TRBV2 and TRBJ1-1; TRBD1 matches 9 bases. Looked up from germline, CDR1 is SNHLY and CDR2 is FYNNEI. The CDR3 has 15 amino acids. The J segment lost 9 bases and the V segment lost 2 bases, leaving 10 bases of the junction unmatched. CDR3 protein: CASSESPDRGPQAFF. CDR3 coding DNA: TGTGCCAGCAGTGAATCCCCGGACAGGGGACCTCAAGCTTTCTTT. Combining the CDR3 with reference TRBV2 and TRBJ1-1 gives the whole variable domain EPEVTQTPSHQVTQMGQEVILRCVPISNHLYFYWYRQILGQKVEFLVSFYNNEISEKSEIFDDQFSVERPDGSNFTLKIRSTKLEDSAMYFCASSESPDRGPQAFFGQGTRLTVV.

The CDR3 region has the DNA TGTGCCAGCTCACTGGGACTAGCGGGAGGAACGGATACGCAGTATTTT. Its translation: CASSLGLAGGTDTQYF. The chain combines TRBV18 with TRBJ2-3; 15 nucleotides line up with TRBD2. V lost 4 bases and J lost 6; bases outside the gene matches: 5. The CDR3 loop spans 16 amino acids. The V gene's germline CDR1 is KGHSH and CDR2 LQKENI.

This clone has a handful of counts. The chain uses TRBV10-3 and TRBJ1-1, with D unresolved. In germline, CDR1 is ENHRY, CDR2 SYGVKD. This CDR3 spans 13 amino acids. The germline V and J ends were trimmed by 4 bases and 1 base, with 7 bases remaining between them. The DNA of the CDR3 is TGTGCCATCAGTGGCCCCACGAACACTGAAGCTTTCTTT. Its translation: CAISGPTNTEAFF.

V usage is TRBV7-8 and J usage is TRBJ2-2; D is possibly TRBD2 (6 bases). CDR3 length: 16 amino acids. CDR1 is SGHVS and CDR2 is FQNEAQ in the germline V gene. V was shortened by 2 bases and J by 1 base, with 11 bases between the two germline ends. Written as DNA, the CDR3 is TGTGCCAGCAGCTTACCGGGACTGCGGAACACCGGGGAGCTGTTTTTT. This sequence encodes CASSLPGLRNTGELFF.

The gene calls are TRBV19 and TRBJ2-7; 10 bases line up with TRBD2. The CDR3 length is 15 residues. With 3 bases clipped from V and 4 bases from J, the junction kept 6 bases outside the gene matches. Germline V lookup: CDR1 LNHDA, CDR2 SQIVND (reference sequence). CDR3 DNA: TGTGCCAGTAGTATGTTGCTAGCGGGAGTGTACGAGCAGTACTTC. It specifies CASSMLLAGVYEQYF. The variable domain in full, completed from reference TRBV19 and TRBJ2-7, reads DGGITQSPKYLFRKEGQNVTLSCEQNLNHDAMYWYRQDPGQGLRLIYYSQIVNDFQKGDIAEGYSVSREKKESFPLTVTSAQKNPTAFYLCASSMLLAGVYEQYFGPGTRLTVT.

The chain carries TRBV28 and TRBJ2-3, with D hard to call. Looked up from germline, CDR1 is MDHEN and CDR2 is SYDVKM. The CDR3 length is 14 residues. The V and J ends lost 3 bases and 1 base respectively, with 8 bases between them. The CDR3 reads CASSLVARTDTQYF. The CDR3 DNA reads as TGTGCCAGCAGTTTGGTAGCCCGCACAGATACGCAGTATTTT.

The chain links TRBV5-1 to TRBJ1-1; D is unclear. V was pared by 1 base and J by 0 bases, with 13 bases between. This CDR3 has 16 amino acids. The V gene's germline CDR1 is SGHRS and CDR2 YFSETQ. The CDR3 spells CASSLKGDGLNTEAFF. The DNA for the CDR3 is TGCGCCAGCAGCTTGAAGGGTGACGGGCTGAACACTGAAGCTTTCTTT.

The chain is built from TRBV25-1 and TRBJ2-7; 7 nucleotides line up with TRBD1. The germline V gene encodes CDR1 MGHDK and CDR2 SYGVNS. The CDR3 is made up of 12 amino acids. V gave up 5 bases and J gave up 4 bases; unmatched junction bases: 2. CDR3 in DNA: TGTGCCAGCAGTCCGGGACAGTACGAGCAGTACTTC. Translating gives CASSPGQYEQYF.

V usage is TRBV5-1 and J usage is TRBJ2-2; 13 bases line up with TRBD2. The CDR3 consists of 15 residues. V shed 2 bases and J 6 bases; nucleotides not matched to a gene: 1. From germline, CDR1 is SGHRS and CDR2 YFSETQ. CDR3 nucleotides: TGCGCCAGCAGCTTACTAGCGGGAGGGTCCGGGGAGCTGTTTTTT. Translation: CASSLLAGGSGELFF.

This chain uses TRBV5-6 with TRBJ1-3, with D uncertain. Per the germline V gene, CDR1 is SGHDT and CDR2 is YYEEEE. V was cut by 3 bases and J by 6 bases, with 13 bases left in between. The CDR3 has 14 amino acids. CDR3 sequence (DNA): TGTGCCAGCAGCTGGAGGTCAGCGCAAAACACCATATATTTT. Its translation is CASSWRSAQNTIYF.

The DNA of the CDR3 is TGTGCCAGCAGCTTGGGACGTGGGCTGGGTGAAAAACTGTTTTTT. Protein: CASSLGRGLGEKLFF. The chain employs TRBV5-6 and TRBJ1-4; D gene uncertain. The CDR3 is made up of 15 amino acids. V lost 0 bases, J lost 7 bases, and 13 bases lay in between. CDR1 is SGHDT and CDR2 is YYEEEE in the germline V gene.

Points on this clone: This clone may be a read error of a much larger clone one base away. The chain links TRBV5-6 to TRBJ2-4; 9 nucleotides match TRBD1. Looked up from germline, CDR1 is SGHDT and CDR2 is YYEEEE. The CDR3 has 14 residues. V shed 4 bases and J 8 bases; nucleotides not matched to a gene: 7. CDR3 sequence (DNA): TGTGCCAGCAGCCCCCGACAGGGGGGAGACATTCAGTACTTC. This sequence encodes CASSPRQGGDIQYF. The variable domain in full, with the rest retrieved from reference TRBV5-6 and TRBJ2-4, is DAGVTQSPTHLIKTRGQQVTLRCSPKSGHDTVSWYQQALGQGPQFIFQYYEEEERQRGNFPDRFSGHQFPNYSSELNVNALLLGDSALYLCASSPRQGGDIQYFGAGTRLSVL.

This clone was picked up a small number of times. The J gene is TRBJ1-1, the V gene TRBV2; D is uncertain. There are 13 residues in the CDR3. Germline CDR1 is SNHLY and CDR2 is FYNNEI. With 7 bases removed from V and 7 bases from J, the gap between germline ends came to 16 bases. CDR3 sequence (DNA): TGTGCCAGCACCCAAATTTTGGAACATGAAGCTTTCTTT. This sequence encodes CASTQILEHEAFF.